This T cell receptor beta chain was retrieved from a study of OX40 agonist ivuxolimab in advanced cancers. Study at large: Melanoma, hepatocellular carcinoma, head and neck or renal cell cancer occurred in dose-escalation patients. It was permissible to have had prior anti-PD-1, anti-PD-L1 or anti-CTLA-4 therapy, and less than 45% had some.

Profiled with immunoSEQ multiplex PCR; TCRdb holds only in-frame clones, not every one. In the table there are tens of thousands of clones, 87% of which are singletons. This clone came up a few times. Antigen specificity is unknown. The study, taken as a whole, reports: At 0.1 to 3.0 mg/kg, clonal expansion of CD4+ and CD8+ blood T cells had occurred by week 6. In general, CD8+ T cells held more expanded clones than CD4+ did, on average.

The V gene end was trimmed by 4 bases and the J gene end by 7 bases; junction bases not matched to a gene: 1. CDR3 size: 11 residues. Germline CDR1 MNHEY, CDR2 SMNVEV (reference sequence). The receptor was derived from an adult with an advanced solid tumor such as melanoma, head and neck, liver or kidney cancer. Material: CD4+ or CD8+ T cells sorted from blood, obtained in a trial of the OX40 agonist ivuxolimab. The chain joins TRBV27 to TRBJ2-7, with TRBD2 identical over 7 bases. Here the CDR3 reads CASSSGLEQYF. DNA of the CDR3: TGTGCCAGCAGTTCGGGACTAGAGCAGTACTTC.